These T cell receptor beta chains were read from a single sample in a study of control samples from healthy donors and cancer patients. Assay used: immunoSEQ multiplex PCR; TCRdb lists only in-frame clones, some missing. The data contain 75,000 to 95,000 clones, about 88% of them singletons. Sequencing was performed on PBMCs. The receptor source for this set is a man between 65 and 79 years old with lung cancer. The CDR3 runs from the conserved cysteine through the conserved F or W. A D gene is named only where the DNA matches it firmly. Size values are once, few and many counts, or a class for expanded clones, and some rows have none.

D gene	J gene	clone size	V gene	CDR3 protein	CDR3 DNA
.	TRBJ2-1	.	TRBV7-3	CASSPGLPPYNEQFF	TGTGCCAGCAGCCCGGGACTGCCCCCCTACAATGAGCAGTTCTTC
TRBD2	TRBJ2-7	.	TRBV27	CASSSYGEGEQYF	TGTGCCAGCAGTTCCTATGGGGAGGGCGAGCAGTACTTC
.	TRBJ1-2	.	TRBV12-3/TRBV12-4	CASSLGGALGYTF	TGTGCCAGCAGTTTAGGGGGGGCGCTTGGCTACACCTTC
.	TRBJ1-2	.	TRBV30	CAWETTGNGYTF	TGTGCCTGGGAAACCACAGGGAACGGCTACACCTTC
.	TRBJ2-3	once	TRBV2	CALRGKAGSTDTQYF	TGTGCCTTACGAGGGAAGGCAGGGAGCACAGATACGCAGTATTTT
.	TRBJ2-3	.	TRBV3-1/TRBV3-2	CASSQAQTRDTQYF	TGTGCCAGCAGCCAAGCTCAGACGAGAGATACGCAGTATTTT
.	TRBJ2-7	.	TRBV7-2	CASSFVRDTTYEQYF	TGTGCCAGCAGCTTCGTCCGGGACACAACTTACGAGCAGTACTTC
.	TRBJ2-7	.	TRBV5-4	CASSLELLNEQYF	TGTGCCAGCAGCTTGGAGTTACTTAACGAGCAGTACTTC
TRBD1	TRBJ2-1	.	TRBV3-1/TRBV3-2	CASSQEGTVYNEQFF	TGTGCCAGCAGCCAAGAAGGGACAGTATACAATGAGCAGTTCTTC
.	TRBJ1-2	.	TRBV24-1	CATSEGTSSHYGYTF	TGTGCCACCAGTGAGGGGACATCAAGTCACTATGGCTACACCTTC
.	TRBJ1-2	few	TRBV18	CASSPDNYGYTF	TGTGCCAGCTCTCCGGACAACTATGGCTACACCTTC
.	TRBJ1-3	.	TRBV29-1	CSAWGGSGNTIYF	TGCAGCGCCTGGGGAGGGAGTGGAAACACCATATATTTT
TRBD2	TRBJ2-1	.	TRBV7-9	CASLPPTSRDEQFF	TGTGCCAGCCTACCCCCGACTAGCAGGGATGAGCAGTTCTTC
.	TRBJ2-1	.	TRBV4-2	CASSPSSLGRFEQFF	TGTGCCAGCAGCCCATCTTCGCTAGGAAGGTTTGAGCAGTTCTTC
TRBD2	TRBJ2-3	.	TRBV5-1	CASSAGLAGGFTDTQYF	TGCGCCAGCAGCGCGGGACTAGCGGGGGGGTTCACAGATACGCAGTATTTT
TRBD2	TRBJ2-5	.	TRBV7-9	CASSPTLAGRQETQYF	TGTGCCAGCAGCCCAACCCTAGCGGGGCGGCAAGAGACCCAGTACTTC
.	TRBJ1-4	.	TRBV27	CASSLSKRGVGEKLFF	TGTGCCAGCAGTTTATCGAAACGGGGGGTGGGTGAAAAACTGTTTTTT
TRBD1	TRBJ1-3	.	TRBV18	CASSPNRGSGNTIYF	TGTGCCAGCTCACCAAACAGGGGCTCTGGAAACACCATATATTTT
TRBD2	TRBJ2-7	.	TRBV11-2	CASSLVRGLAGGSYEQYF	TGTGCCAGCAGCTTAGTAAGGGGACTAGCGGGGGGCTCCTACGAGCAGTACTTC
.	TRBJ1-1	.	TRBV7-8	CASSLGLGGTEAFF	TGTGCCAGCAGCCTGGGGCTTGGGGGCACTGAAGCTTTCTTT
.	TRBJ1-5	few	TRBV30	CAWSPGPDTGNQPQHF	TGTGCCTGGAGTCCCGGCCCCGACACGGGAAATCAGCCCCAGCATTTT
.	TRBJ2-6	.	TRBV11-2	CASSSLSGANVLTF	TGTGCCAGCAGCTCATTATCTGGGGCCAACGTCCTGACTTTC
TRBD2	TRBJ2-7	.	TRBV30	CAWSVGGGAVEQYF	TGTGCCTGGAGTGTAGGCGGGGGGGCCGTCGAGCAGTACTTC
TRBD2	TRBJ2-4	.	TRBV11-1	CASSSLAGGPNIQYF	TGTGCCAGCAGCTCACTAGCGGGGGGGCCAAACATTCAGTACTTC
TRBD1	TRBJ2-7	.	TRBV6-5	CASRRTGTREQYF	TGTGCCAGCAGACGGACAGGGACGCGCGAGCAGTACTTC
.	TRBJ1-2	.	TRBV7-8	CASSLENRGINYGYTF	TGTGCCAGCAGCTTAGAAAATCGGGGAATTAACTATGGCTACACCTTC
.	TRBJ1-5	.	TRBV19	CASRGLGNQPQHF	TGTGCCAGTAGGGGTCTCGGCAATCAGCCCCAGCATTTT
.	TRBJ2-3	.	TRBV7-3	CASSPGPDTQYF	TGTGCCAGCAGCCCAGGCCCAGATACGCAGTATTTT
TRBD1	TRBJ1-3	few	TRBV5-3	CARSLDLLRTGGRSRRGNTIYF	TGTGCCAGAAGCCTGGACCTCTTAAGGACAGGGGGCCGAAGTCGAAGAGGAAACACCATATATTTT
TRBD1	TRBJ1-5	.	TRBV28	CASTSRAGTGNNQPQHF	TGTGCCAGCACTTCAAGGGCCGGGACAGGCAACAATCAGCCCCAGCATTTT
.	TRBJ1-1	.	TRBV30	CAWSTGTLGNTEAFF	TGTGCCTGGAGTACAGGGACGTTGGGGAACACTGAAGCTTTCTTT
TRBD2	TRBJ2-3	.	TRBV9	CASSVVVTSGVRDTQYF	TGTGCCAGCAGCGTAGTAGTTACTAGCGGGGTCCGGGATACGCAGTATTTT
TRBD1	TRBJ2-3	.	TRBV18	CASSPLDRGQNTQYF	TGTGCCAGCTCACCACTGGACAGGGGGCAAAATACGCAGTATTTT
.	TRBJ1-5	.	TRBV6-5	CASSYRSNQPQHF	TGTGCCAGCAGTTACAGAAGCAATCAGCCCCAGCATTTT
.	TRBJ1-2	.	TRBV18	CASSLAGQGPGYTF	TGTGCCAGCTCTCTCGCCGGTCAAGGGCCCGGCTACACCTTC
TRBD1	TRBJ1-1	.	TRBV4-3	CASSQEGGRRTEAFF	TGCGCCAGCAGCCAAGAAGGGGGCCGTCGAACTGAAGCTTTCTTT
TRBD1	TRBJ1-1	.	TRBV7-8	CASSLAIEQGVAFF	TGTGCCAGCAGCTTAGCGATCGAACAGGGGGTGGCTTTCTTT
TRBD1	TRBJ1-3	once	TRBV7-9	CASSLAGTVSGNTIYF	TGTGCCAGCAGCTTAGCGGGGACAGTCTCTGGAAACACCATATATTTT
.	TRBJ2-1	.	TRBV18	CASSPSRGANNEQFF	TGTGCCAGCTCACCGAGCAGGGGGGCAAACAATGAGCAGTTCTTC
.	TRBJ2-7	.	TRBV10-2	CASSAPRDTGREQYF	TGCGCCAGCAGTGCGCCTCGGGACACGGGTAGGGAGCAGTACTTC
TRBD2	TRBJ2-1	.	TRBV25-1	CASSEFGQRGDNEQFF	TGTGCCAGCAGTGAATTTGGCCAGCGGGGGGACAATGAGCAGTTCTTC
.	TRBJ2-1	.	TRBV3-1/TRBV3-2	CASSQANTPWSSYNEQFF	TGTGCCAGCAGCCAAGCAAACACACCTTGGAGCTCCTACAATGAGCAGTTCTTC